The 28 T cell receptor beta chains below come from one sample, sequenced in a study of blood T cell repertoires in COVID-19. Generated by immunoSEQ multiplex PCR, the TCRdb table keeps only in-frame clones and is missing some. Of approximately 94,000 clones listed, around 88% are singletons. Sequenced input: peripheral blood. All receptors derive from a woman in her 70s with acute or convalescent COVID-19.

The chain is built from TRBV5-1 and TRBJ2-7; maybe TRBD1 (5 bases). This CDR3 is 12 amino acids long. CDR1 is SGHRS and CDR2 is YFSETQ in the germline V gene. Trimming cost V 5 bases and J 2 bases, with 8 bases left between them. The CDR3, as DNA: TGCGCCAGCAGTGACAGCACCTACGAGCAGTACTTC. This gives the protein CASSDSTYEQYF.

This chain links TRBV28 with TRBJ1-5; 11 nucleotides line up with TRBD1. CDR1 is MDHEN, CDR2 SYDVKM, per germline. V gave up 8 bases and J gave up 7 bases; unmatched junction bases: 7. CDR3 length: 14 residues. CDR3 sequence: CASQRTGGLQPQHF. CDR3 sequence (DNA): TGTGCCAGCCAGCGGACAGGGGGCTTGCAGCCCCAGCATTTT.

In this sample, this clone turned up a few times. The genes are TRBV28 and TRBJ1-4; TRBD1 matches at 7 bases. CDR1 and CDR2 from the germline V gene are MDHEN and SYDVKM. The J segment lost 5 bases and the V segment lost 4 bases, leaving 10 bases of the junction unmatched. This CDR3 region has 16 residues. DNA for the CDR3: TGTGCCAGCAGTTCTCCGGGACAGAACAAAAATGAAAAACTGTTTTTT. Translated, it gives CASSSPGQNKNEKLFF.

This clone has a single count. This rearrangement joins TRBV18 to TRBJ1-5; the D is unclear. This CDR3 has 13 residues. Trimming removed 2 bases at V and 4 bases at J, with 6 bases between. Germline V lookup: CDR1 KGHSH, CDR2 LQKENI. The CDR3 nucleotides are TGTGCCAGCTCACCAGACAAAAATCAGCCCCAGCATTTT. Residues: CASSPDKNQPQHF.

The rearrangement links TRBV7-3 to TRBJ1-1, with D unclear. Trimming removed 1 base at V and 1 base at J, with 10 bases between. Germline values: CDR1 SGHTA, CDR2 FQGTGA. There are 15 residues in the CDR3. CDR3 sequence reads: CASSLNSGQNTEAFF. The CDR3 DNA is TGTGCCAGCAGCTTAAATTCAGGTCAGAACACTGAAGCTTTCTTT.

This chain uses TRBV2 with TRBJ1-4; weak D call: TRBD1 (5 bases). CDR1 and CDR2 (germline): SNHLY, FYNNEI. This CDR3 is built from 12 residues. V lost 8 bases and J 7 bases, leaving 11 bases between the germline ends. The CDR3 nucleotides are TGTGCCAGCGGCGGGGCCTTTGAAAAACTGTTTTTT. Its translation: CASGGAFEKLFF.

This clone was recorded once. The chain joins TRBV2 to TRBJ2-1, with D possibly TRBD1 on 6 matching bases. The length of the CDR3 is 15 residues. Germline V lookup: CDR1 SNHLY, CDR2 FYNNEI. V lost 7 bases, J lost 0 bases, and 13 bases lay in between. The CDR3 reads CASIDTGSSYNEQFF. In DNA form, the CDR3 reads TGTGCCAGCATCGATACAGGGAGCTCCTACAATGAGCAGTTCTTC.

In DNA form, the CDR3 reads TGTGCCAGCAGCTTAGCCGGGGTCCCCTTGAACGAGCAGTACTTC. Translating gives CASSLAGVPLNEQYF. The chain uses TRBV11-2 and TRBJ2-7, with D tentatively TRBD2 (5 bases). With 1 base removed from V and 5 bases from J, the gap between germline ends came to 15 bases. Germline CDR1 and CDR2: SGHAT and FQNNGV. The CDR3 runs to 15 residues.

This sequence joins TRBV27 and TRBJ2-1; 8 positions match TRBD2. Germline V lookup: CDR1 MNHEY, CDR2 SMNVEV (reference sequence). CDR3 length: 13 residues. J gave up 8 bases and V 7 bases, and 7 bases lay outside the gene matches. The CDR3: CASKREIGHEQFF. The CDR3 bases are TGTGCCAGCAAGCGGGAGATTGGGCATGAGCAGTTCTTC.

V and J are TRBV5-6 and TRBJ1-2; D ambiguous. The CDR3 consists of 13 residues. The germline CDR1 and CDR2 sequences are SGHDT and YYEEEE. Deletions cut 1 base from V and 5 bases from J, with 9 bases between. The CDR3, as DNA: TGTGCCAGCAGCTTGTACGGGGAGTATGGCTACACCTTC. Protein product: CASSLYGEYGYTF.

The gene calls are TRBV29-1 and TRBJ1-2, with D hard to call. The germline V and J ends were trimmed by 6 bases and 3 bases, with 14 bases remaining between them. The CDR3 has 13 amino acids. The germline V gene has CDR1 SQVTM and CDR2 ANQGSEA. CDR3 nucleotides: TGCAGCGTCGGGTCTAGGGAGGACTATGGCTACACCTTC. Amino acids: CSVGSREDYGYTF.

V and J are TRBV3-1 (or the pseudogene TRBV3-2) and TRBJ2-2; D might be TRBD2 (6 bases). Trimming shortened V by 5 bases and J by 6 bases, and 19 bases separated the two germline ends. CDR3 length: 16 amino acids. CDR1 is LGHDT and CDR2 is YNNKEL in the germline V gene (reference sequence). CDR3: CASSARDSLISGELFF. As DNA, the CDR3 is TGTGCCAGCAGCGCACGGGACTCACTTATCTCCGGGGAGCTGTTTTTT.

The genes are TRBV7-2 and TRBJ2-1; D perhaps matches TRBD2 (6 bases). Germline values: CDR1 SGHTA, CDR2 FQGNSA. The CDR3 covers 15 residues. V was pared by 4 bases and J by 8 bases, with 18 bases between. CDR3 sequence (DNA): TGTGCCAGCAGCTCCCACCCCCGGGGGTTCGATGAGCAGTTCTTC. This encodes CASSSHPRGFDEQFF.

This clone was recorded once. V and J are TRBV5-1 and TRBJ2-1; 11 nucleotides agree with TRBD2. The V gene end was trimmed by 2 bases and the J gene end by 5 bases; junction bases not matched to a gene: 9. The germline gives CDR1 SGHRS, CDR2 YFSETQ. The CDR3 runs 17 residues. The CDR3 DNA sequence: TGCGCCAGCAGCTTATTAATTGGGACTAGCGGAAACAATGAGCAGTTCTTC. Translating gives CASSLLIGTSGNNEQFF.

V usage is TRBV5-1 and J usage is TRBJ2-3, with 15 nucleotides matching TRBD2. Trimming at V came to 0 bases and at J to 3 bases, leaving 17 bases not matched to a gene. CDR3 length equals 22 residues. The germline CDR1 and CDR2 sequences are SGHRS and YFSETQ. This CDR3 is CASSLGRGPRTSGRAGTDTQYF. The CDR3 coding sequence is TGCGCCAGCAGCTTGGGCAGGGGGCCCCGGACTAGCGGGAGGGCCGGGACAGATACGCAGTATTTT.

This chain uses TRBV10-2 with TRBJ2-7; the D gene is possibly TRBD1 (6 bases). This CDR3 is built from 12 residues. Germline CDR1 and CDR2: WSHSY and SAAADI. V gave up 5 bases and J gave up 4 bases, with 9 bases separating them. The CDR3 region has the DNA TGCGCCAGCAGTTCCACAGGGTACGAGCAGTACTTC. This codes for CASSSTGYEQYF.

In this sample, this clone turned up once. This chain links TRBV5-1 with TRBJ2-7, with 7 bases that match TRBD2. V lost 0 bases to trimming and J lost 7 bases; unmatched junction nucleotides: 19. The CDR3 covers 18 residues. Germline V gene sequence: CDR1 SGHRS, CDR2 YFSETQ. The CDR3 DNA reads as TGCGCCAGCAGCTTGGATCCCTCGGGGAGCGGGACCCGCAGGGAGCAGTACTTC. Its translation: CASSLDPSGSGTRREQYF.

The chain has TRBV27 and TRBJ2-1, with 13 bases fitting TRBD2. The junction had 9 bases not matched to a gene; V was cut back by 6 bases and J by 10 bases. This CDR3 spans 15 amino acids. The germline V gene encodes CDR1 MNHEY and CDR2 SMNVEV (reference sequence). CDR3 loop: CASRAPGTSGIEQFF. The CDR3 DNA sequence: TGTGCCAGCAGAGCTCCCGGGACTAGCGGGATCGAGCAGTTCTTC.

The chain joins TRBV11-2 to TRBJ2-7; 8 bases agree with TRBD1. After removal of 6 bases from V and 4 bases from J, the junction contained 5 bases not matched to a gene. CDR3 length equals 13 residues. CDR1 is SGHAT, CDR2 FQNNGV, per germline. CDR3 region: CASRRTGSYEQYF. The CDR3 DNA sequence: TGTGCCAGCAGACGGACAGGGTCGTACGAGCAGTACTTC.

CDR3 coding DNA: TGCGCCAGCAGCCAAGATATAAGGGGGAATTACAATGAGCAGTTCTTC. Protein: CASSQDIRGNYNEQFF. V gene TRBV4-1 combines with J gene TRBJ2-1; D is possibly TRBD1 (6 bases). The CDR3 totals 16 residues. CDR1 is MGHRA, CDR2 YSYEKL, per germline. V lost 0 bases and J 4 bases, leaving 13 bases between the germline ends.

The rearrangement joins TRBV15 to TRBJ1-1; D not resolved. Per the germline V gene, CDR1 is LNHNV and CDR2 is YYDKDF (reference sequence). The germline V and J ends were trimmed by 0 bases and 2 bases, with 7 bases remaining between them. The CDR3 spans 14 residues. This chain's CDR3 is CATSRDISNTEAFF. In DNA, the CDR3 is TGTGCCACCAGCAGAGATATCAGTAACACTGAAGCTTTCTTT.

The rearrangement joins TRBV6-2 or TRBV6-3 to TRBJ2-7; TRBD1 aligns across 9 bases. The CDR3 runs to 14 residues. Looked up from germline, CDR1 is MNHEY and CDR2 is SVGEGT. V shed 5 bases, J shed 5 bases, and the junction held 7 bases outside the gene matches. The CDR3 sequence is CASSHRGLRNEQYF. The CDR3 nucleotides read TGTGCCAGCAGTCACAGGGGGCTGAGAAACGAGCAGTACTTC.

This clone has a handful of counts. The chain links TRBV4-1 to TRBJ2-7; TRBD2 matches 13 bases. CDR3 size: 18 residues. Germline trimming cut 0 bases from V and 4 bases from J; bases unmatched to any gene: 9. CDR1 is MGHRA and CDR2 is YSYEKL in the germline V gene. The DNA for the CDR3 is TGCGCCAGCAGCCAAGATTACGGACTAGCGGGAGTCGGGTACGAGCAGTACTTC. It translates to CASSQDYGLAGVGYEQYF.

The V and J genes are TRBV7-3 and TRBJ2-3; 13 nucleotides match TRBD2. This CDR3 is built from 16 residues. V trimming: 3 bases; J trimming: 0 bases; junction bases outside the gene matches: 0. From germline, CDR1 is SGHTA and CDR2 FQGTGA. The CDR3 protein is CASSLGLAGSTDTQYF. In DNA, the CDR3 is TGTGCCAGCAGCTTGGGACTAGCGGGAAGCACAGATACGCAGTATTTT.

The chain is built from TRBV4-1 and TRBJ2-7; 10 bases are a match to TRBD2. Germline V gives CDR1 MGHRA, CDR2 YSYEKL. The CDR3 sequence is 17 residues long. V lost 2 bases, J lost 2 bases, and 9 bases stayed unmatched. In DNA form, the CDR3 reads TGCGCCAGCAGCCAAAGGACTAGCGGTGGACTCGCCTACGAGCAGTACTTC. Its protein product is CASSQRTSGGLAYEQYF.

This clone came up once. An end of the junction does not agree with germline; a read error may underlie this. The chain couples TRBV19 to TRBJ1-5; possibly TRBD1 for D (6 bases). Germline loops: CDR1 LNHDA, CDR2 SQIVND (reference sequence). This CDR3 comprises 15 residues. The CDR3 nucleotides read TGTGCCAGTAGTCTAGAATTGCAGGGGTATCAGGCCCAGCATTTT. Protein product: CASSLELQGYQAQHF.

V gene TRBV4-1 combines with J gene TRBJ1-1; D perhaps matches TRBD1 (5 bases). CDR1 MGHRA and CDR2 YSYEKL come from the germline V gene. The CDR3 has 16 residues. With 2 bases removed from V and 7 bases from J, the gap between germline ends came to 20 bases. CDR3 amino acids: CASSQPTRGGFGEAFF. The DNA of the CDR3 is TGCGCCAGCAGCCAACCCACACGGGGGGGATTTGGTGAAGCTTTCTTT.

The genes are TRBV2 and TRBJ2-1; D is perhaps TRBD1 (6 bases). The V end lost 6 bases, the J end lost 2 bases, and 11 bases lay between the germline ends. Germline assignment: CDR1 SNHLY and CDR2 FYNNEI. The CDR3 totals 14 residues. CDR3 DNA: TGTGCCAGCAGGATAGGGGGAACCTACAATGAGCAGTTCTTC. Protein: CASRIGGTYNEQFF.